This TCR beta chain was recovered during a study of shared T cell receptors in the human thymus. Between the trimmed V and J ends, which lost 11 bases and 7 bases, there was a span of 18 bases. The germline CDR1 and CDR2 sequences are MNHNS and SASEGT. The CDR3 runs to 14 residues. Repertoires were generated with immunoSEQ multiplex PCR, while TCRdb's copy carries only in-frame clones and drops some. Here the sample spans 550,000 to 800,000 clones, over 75% being singletons. These records were also assigned to another study, of human thymus T cells. This second study notes: Donors were healthy Finnish babies undergoing corrective operations for congenital heart defects. Thymus pieces cut out during corrective heart surgery were the tissue that was used. Blood and thymic repertoires both appeared biased in V and J gene usage. Thymic repertoires overlap heavily among unrelated individuals, related research has reported.

The rearrangement links TRBV6-1 to TRBJ1-6; D is undetermined. Input material: thymocytes. The clonotype was recovered from a girl in the first two years of life with a congenital heart defect. As DNA, the CDR3 is TGTGCCCTCGGGGAGCAGAAGTACAATTCACCCCTCCACTTT. This gives the protein CALGEQKYNSPLHF.